A selection of T cell receptor beta chains follows, all from one sample in a study of metastatic and nonmetastatic thyroid tumors. Through MiXCR, TCRdb re-clonotyped the PCR reads. The sample contains 20,000 or so clones, roughly 36% of which appear only once. The sample consisted of blood. The receptors here all came from a male donor with papillary thyroid cancer or a benign thyroid nodule (not recorded which). Some clones in this sample may be carry-over from other donors' samples. The CDR3 runs from the conserved cysteine through the conserved F or W. A D gene is named only where the DNA matches it firmly. Rows may omit the clone size; those that give it use once, few, many or a size class.

j_call clone_size d_call v_call cdr3_aa cdr3_nt
TRBJ2-3 - TRBD2 TRBV20-1 CSALTSGRLDTQYF TGCAGTGCCCTGACTAGCGGGAGGTTAGATACGCAGTATTTT
TRBJ2-7 - - TRBV11-2 CASSLDWTQGSITYEQYF TGTGCCAGCAGCTTGGACTGGACTCAAGGGTCAATAACCTACGAGCAGTACTTC
TRBJ2-7 - - TRBV11-2 CASRLGPNEQYF TGTGCCAGCAGGCTGGGACCGAACGAGCAGTACTTC
TRBJ2-7 many - TRBV28 CASSLSASSGEQYF TGTGCCAGCAGTTTATCGGCTAGCTCAGGCGAGCAGTACTTC
TRBJ1-2 - - TRBV30 CAWLILGGGGYTF TGTGCCTGGTTAATCCTCGGGGGGGGTGGCTACACCTTC
TRBJ1-2 few - TRBV6-2/TRBV6-3 CASSYSRAENPYGYTF TGTGCCAGCAGTTACTCGAGGGCCGAAAATCCTTATGGCTACACCTTC
TRBJ2-3 - - TRBV12-3/TRBV12-4 CASSLMGDTQYF TGTGCCAGCAGTTTGATGGGTGATACGCAGTATTTT
TRBJ2-4 - - TRBV6-2/TRBV6-3 CASSITGSKNIQYF TGTGCCAGCTCCATAACAGGGTCCAAAAACATTCAGTACTTC
TRBJ2-5 medium-sized - TRBV12-3/TRBV12-4 CASSLVRGETQYF TGTGCCAGCAGTTTAGTTAGGGGGGAGACCCAGTACTTC
TRBJ1-6 - - TRBV5-5 CASSRAGSYNSPLHF TGTGCCAGCAGCCGGGCAGGTTCATATAATTCACCCCTCCACTTT
TRBJ1-5 once TRBD1 TRBV20-1 CSARPETGSGQPQHF TGCAGTGCTAGACCAGAGACAGGGAGTGGTCAGCCCCAGCATTTT
TRBJ2-3 few TRBD2 TRBV6-4 CASSDGTSGADTQYF TGTGCCAGCAGTGACGGTACTAGCGGGGCAGATACGCAGTATTTT
TRBJ2-3 many - TRBV5-1 CASSLGGGTDTQYF TGCGCCAGCAGCTTGGGGGGCGGCACAGATACGCAGTATTTT
TRBJ2-2 few TRBD2 TRBV11-3 CASSQSWGGTGELFF TGTGCCAGCAGCCAATCCTGGGGGGGCACCGGGGAGCTGTTTTTT
TRBJ2-5 many TRBD2 TRBV20-1 CSARDMTSGRIETQYF TGCAGTGCTAGAGATATGACTAGCGGGAGAATCGAGACCCAGTACTTC
TRBJ1-1 many TRBD1 TRBV2 CASRPTGGQPSLFF TGTGCCAGCAGACCGACAGGGGGACAACCAAGTCTTTTCTTT
TRBJ2-7 - - TRBV7-8 CASSSPGLMPYEQYF TGTGCCAGCAGCTCACCGGGCCTAATGCCCTACGAGCAGTACTTC
TRBJ2-7 few TRBD1 TRBV2 CASLSGGAMGEQYF TGTGCCAGCCTTTCAGGGGGCGCAATGGGCGAGCAGTACTTC
TRBJ2-3 once - TRBV30 CAWSEESTDTQYF TGTGCCTGGAGCGAGGAAAGCACAGATACGCAGTATTTT
TRBJ1-1 - TRBD1 TRBV3-1 CASSRLGTGGSEAFF TGTGCCAGCAGCCGACTAGGGACAGGGGGAAGTGAAGCTTTCTTT
TRBJ1-3 medium-sized - TRBV28 CASSLSGQPNSGNTIYF TGTGCCAGCAGTTTAAGCGGGCAGCCGAACTCTGGAAACACCATATATTTT
TRBJ1-3 many - TRBV6-5 CASSYDSSGNTIYF TGTGCCAGCAGTTACGACAGCTCTGGAAACACCATATATTTT
TRBJ2-6 many - TRBV6-5 CASSTGTLGRSGANVLTF TGTGCCAGCAGTACCGGGACCCTCGGCCGGTCTGGGGCCAACGTCCTGACTTTC
TRBJ1-1 many TRBD1 TRBV19 CASSTRTGTHTEAFF TGTGCCAGTAGTACCAGGACAGGGACTCACACTGAAGCTTTCTTT
TRBJ2-7 - TRBD2 TRBV24-1 CATSGGASGRTYEQYF TGTGCCACCAGTGGCGGAGCCAGCGGGAGAACCTACGAGCAGTACTTC
TRBJ2-3 many - TRBV6-2/TRBV6-3 CASSPPGSRADTQYF TGTGCCAGCAGTCCCCCCGGCAGCCGGGCAGATACGCAGTATTTT
TRBJ1-1 - - TRBV19 CASSNHQETEAFF TGTGCCAGTAGTAATCATCAGGAGACTGAAGCTTTCTTT
TRBJ2-1 large - TRBV4-1 CASSQENNEQFF TGCGCCAGCAGCCAAGAAAACAATGAGCAGTTCTTC
TRBJ1-2 many - TRBV5-5 CASSSGPMGSYGYTF TGTGCCAGCAGCTCCGGCCCGATGGGCAGCTATGGCTACACCTTC
TRBJ1-4 medium-sized - TRBV3-1 CASSQRTGFEKLFF TGTGCCAGCAGCCAGAGAACAGGATTTGAAAAACTGTTTTTT
TRBJ1-5 many - TRBV7-3 CASSYSINQPQHF TGTGCCAGCAGCTATAGTATCAATCAGCCCCAGCATTTT
TRBJ1-1 medium-sized - TRBV11-3 CASSLTGTTEAFF TGTGCCAGCAGCTTAACCGGTACCACTGAAGCTTTCTTT
TRBJ2-1 many - TRBV10-2 CASSDIAEGNEQFF TGCGCCAGCAGTGACATAGCGGAGGGCAATGAGCAGTTCTTC
TRBJ2-7 - - TRBV27 CASSSYRVYEQYF TGTGCCAGCAGTTCGTACAGGGTTTACGAGCAGTACTTC